This T cell receptor (beta chain) was obtained from a study of control samples from healthy donors and cancer patients. The assay was immunoSEQ multiplex PCR, and TCRdb's table has in-frame clones only and misses some. The data show about 94,000 clones, roughly nine tenths seen once. There are a few counts of this clone. This clonotype was obtained from a woman under 30 in good health. The sample consisted of blood.

In DNA, the CDR3 is TGTGCCAGCAGCGGGACTAGCGGGGGGGCAGATACGCAGTATTTT. This gives the protein CASSGTSGGADTQYF. The V call is TRBV4-2, the J call TRBJ2-3; 16 positions match TRBD2. This CDR3 has 15 residues. V lost 5 bases, J lost 4 bases, and 0 bases stayed unmatched. Germline CDR1 reads LGHNA; CDR2 reads YNFKEQ.